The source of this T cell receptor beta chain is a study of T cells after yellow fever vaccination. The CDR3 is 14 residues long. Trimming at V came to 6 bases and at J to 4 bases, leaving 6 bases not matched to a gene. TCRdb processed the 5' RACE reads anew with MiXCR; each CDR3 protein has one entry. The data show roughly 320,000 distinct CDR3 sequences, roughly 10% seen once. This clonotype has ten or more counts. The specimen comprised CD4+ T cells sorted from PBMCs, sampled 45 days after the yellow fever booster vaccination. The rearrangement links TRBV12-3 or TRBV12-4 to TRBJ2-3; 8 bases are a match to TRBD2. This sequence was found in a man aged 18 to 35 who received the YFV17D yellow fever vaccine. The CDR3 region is CASRHLAGADTQYF. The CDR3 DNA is TGTGCCAGCAGGCATCTAGCGGGTGCAGATACGCAGTATTTT.